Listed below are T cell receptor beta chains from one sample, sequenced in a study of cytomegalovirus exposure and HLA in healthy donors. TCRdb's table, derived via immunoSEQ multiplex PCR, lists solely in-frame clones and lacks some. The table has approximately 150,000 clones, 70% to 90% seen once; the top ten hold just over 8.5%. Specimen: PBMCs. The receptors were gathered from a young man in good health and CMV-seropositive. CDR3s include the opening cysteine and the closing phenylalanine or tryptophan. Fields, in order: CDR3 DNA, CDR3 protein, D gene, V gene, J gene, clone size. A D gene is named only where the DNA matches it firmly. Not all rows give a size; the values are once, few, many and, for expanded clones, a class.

CDR3nt: TGCGCCAGCGGGCCACAGGGGAGTTCTAACTATGGCTACACCTTC
CDR3aa: CASGPQGSSNYGYTF
d_gene: TRBD1
v_gene: TRBV5-1
j_gene: TRBJ1-2
abundance: NA

CDR3nt: TGTGCCAGCAGTATAGCGGGACAAAACTACGAGCAGTACTTC
CDR3aa: CASSIAGQNYEQYF
d_gene: TRBD2
v_gene: TRBV7-2
j_gene: TRBJ2-7
abundance: once

CDR3nt: TGTGCCATACAGGAAAACAGGGGGGCGAACACTGAAGCTTTCTTT
CDR3aa: CAIQENRGANTEAFF
d_gene: TRBD1
v_gene: TRBV10-3
j_gene: TRBJ1-1
abundance: NA

CDR3nt: TGTGCCAGCAGCTACTCACTCGGTAGCGAGCAGTACTTC
CDR3aa: CASSYSLGSEQYF
d_gene: NA
v_gene: TRBV7-3
j_gene: TRBJ2-7
abundance: NA

CDR3nt: TGTGCCAGCAGCTTCTCGGGGTACGAGCAGTACTTC
CDR3aa: CASSFSGYEQYF
d_gene: NA
v_gene: TRBV11-3
j_gene: TRBJ2-7
abundance: NA

CDR3nt: TGTGCCAGCAGTCAGACTAGCGGGATAACCTACGAGCAGTACTTC
CDR3aa: CASSQTSGITYEQYF
d_gene: TRBD2
v_gene: TRBV27
j_gene: TRBJ2-7
abundance: NA

CDR3nt: TGTGCCAGCACGCCAGGGCCTTATCTAAACTATGGCTACACCTTC
CDR3aa: CASTPGPYLNYGYTF
d_gene: NA
v_gene: TRBV2
j_gene: TRBJ1-2
abundance: NA

CDR3nt: TGTGCCAGCAGTCCCTCATCGTACGGTGAAGCTTTCTTT
CDR3aa: CASSPSSYGEAFF
d_gene: NA
v_gene: TRBV11-2
j_gene: TRBJ1-1
abundance: NA

CDR3nt: TGTGCCAGCAGTGAACAGTGGAGGGAAGGCGGACAGCCCCAGCATTTT
CDR3aa: CASSEQWREGGQPQHF
d_gene: NA
v_gene: TRBV6-1
j_gene: TRBJ1-5
abundance: NA

CDR3nt: TGCGCCAGCAGCCCCACGGGACAGGGGGCTTACGAGCAGTACTTC
CDR3aa: CASSPTGQGAYEQYF
d_gene: TRBD1
v_gene: TRBV5-1
j_gene: TRBJ2-7
abundance: NA

CDR3nt: TGTGCCTGGAGCCCGGGACTTCCCTTTGAGACCCAGTACTTC
CDR3aa: CAWSPGLPFETQYF
d_gene: NA
v_gene: TRBV30
j_gene: TRBJ2-5
abundance: once

CDR3nt: TGTGCCAGCAGTTTAGCGGGTGTTGATGAAGCTTTCTTT
CDR3aa: CASSLAGVDEAFF
d_gene: NA
v_gene: TRBV27
j_gene: TRBJ1-1
abundance: NA

CDR3nt: TGTGCCAGCACGGAGAGACAGGGAATAGGTTTAGCGATGAACACTGAAGCTTTCTTT
CDR3aa: CASTERQGIGLAMNTEAFF
d_gene: TRBD1
v_gene: TRBV6-4
j_gene: TRBJ1-1
abundance: NA

CDR3nt: TGTGCCAGCAGCGTAGGTCCAGGGGGCTATGAGCAGTTCTTC
CDR3aa: CASSVGPGGYEQFF
d_gene: TRBD1
v_gene: TRBV9
j_gene: TRBJ2-1
abundance: NA

CDR3nt: TGTGCCTGGAGTGTAGGGGGATGGAGGGGGCGGAGGTTGAATGAGCAGTTCTTC
CDR3aa: CAWSVGGWRGRRLNEQFF
d_gene: NA
v_gene: TRBV30
j_gene: TRBJ2-1
abundance: NA

CDR3nt: TGCGCCAGCAGCCATTTAGGGATAGCGGGGGAGAGCACAGATACGCAGTATTTT
CDR3aa: CASSHLGIAGESTDTQYF
d_gene: TRBD2
v_gene: TRBV5-1
j_gene: TRBJ2-3
abundance: NA

CDR3nt: TGTGCCAGCAGCCAGGACAGCAATGAGCAGTTCTTC
CDR3aa: CASSQDSNEQFF
d_gene: NA
v_gene: TRBV13
j_gene: TRBJ2-1
abundance: NA

CDR3nt: TGTGCCAGCAGCTTAGGCGGTGAACAGGCCACCCGCAATGAGCAGTTCTTC
CDR3aa: CASSLGGEQATRNEQFF
d_gene: NA
v_gene: TRBV7-9
j_gene: TRBJ2-1
abundance: once

CDR3nt: TGTGCCAGCAGGGAACAGGGGCTTTTGAACACTGAAGCTTTCTTT
CDR3aa: CASREQGLLNTEAFF
d_gene: TRBD1
v_gene: TRBV2
j_gene: TRBJ1-1
abundance: few

CDR3nt: TGTGCCAGCAGCTTGGGTTGGAGCTCCTACGAGCAGTACTTC
CDR3aa: CASSLGWSSYEQYF
d_gene: NA
v_gene: TRBV5-4
j_gene: TRBJ2-7
abundance: NA

CDR3nt: TGTGCCAGCAGTGAAGCCGGCGGGGGGACTAGCTCCGGGGAGCTGTTTTTT
CDR3aa: CASSEAGGGTSSGELFF
d_gene: TRBD2
v_gene: TRBV6-1
j_gene: TRBJ2-2
abundance: NA